The clone carrying this T cell receptor (beta chain) has a handful of counts. These data belong to a study of sequential checkpoint blockade in melanoma. The repertoire was sequenced with immunoSEQ multiplex PCR; TCRdb's copy has only in-frame clones and lacks some. The table has about 5,300 clones, around 53% seen once. Described treatment: randomized to nivolumab then ipilimumab (arm A) or the reverse (arm B). Sorted cells were live CD3+CD8+, lacking CD19 and CD56, from PBMCs. This clonotype was sampled from a human donor with melanoma. The source material was CD8+ T cells sorted from blood (inferred from file names), sampled from a patient given nivolumab and ipilimumab in sequence.

CDR3 amino acids: CASSLDLLETQYF. The CDR3 nucleotides read TGTGCCAGCAGCTTAGACTTATTAGAGACCCAGTACTTC. The genes are TRBV7-6 and TRBJ2-5, with D uncertain. The CDR3 length is 13 residues. CDR1 SGHVS and CDR2 FNYEAQ come from the germline V gene. Trimming cost V 1 base and J 4 bases, with 7 bases left between them.